This TCR beta chain was recorded in a study of CD8 T cells in ankylosing spondylitis. Construction of TCR beta libraries was performed using quantitative 5'-RACE with molecular barcodes. TCRdb recomputed calls from the 5' RACE reads with MiXCR, one row per CDR3 protein. Of some 400,000 distinct CDR3 sequences in the sample, about a fifth are singletons; the top ten hold about 16%. J was trimmed by 4 bases and V by 6 bases; bases with no gene match: 9. The CDR3 is 14 residues long. Germline CDR1 SQVTM, CDR2 ANQGSEA. The study, taken as a whole, reports: Within ankylosing spondylitis blood, a TCR beta motif made up of several highly homologous variants appeared to be characteristic. There was reportedly significant enrichment of clones that were disease-linked in matched ankylosing spondylitis synovial fluid.

A few counts support this clonotype. Its antigen remains unknown. The clonotype comes from a male donor with ankylosing spondylitis. Material: blood, either unsorted or a sorted T cell fraction (not recorded which). The gene calls are TRBV29-1 and TRBJ1-1, with 9 positions matching TRBD1. The CDR3 nucleotides are TGCAGCGTCACGACAGGGGGAGGAAGCACTGAAGCTTTCTTT. Protein: CSVTTGGGSTEAFF.